This T cell receptor (beta chain) was retrieved from a study of blood T cell repertoires in COVID-19. In the original workflow: Amplified reference gene primers provided the basis for estimating nucleated cell counts. Clones were read by immunoSEQ multiplex PCR, and TCRdb kept only the in-frame ones, dropping some. The D gene and trimming were derived from the DNA, and the V and J assignments and clone size from that table. The sample has about 99,000 clones, roughly 87% seen once. V lost 5 bases and J lost 0; bases outside the gene matches: 7. Germline V CDR1 and CDR2: LGHDT, YNNKEL (reference sequence). This CDR3 contains 17 residues.

Sequenced material: peripheral blood. This receptor was taken from a human donor in a cohort sampled during active COVID-19. The chain links TRBV3-1 (or the pseudogene TRBV3-2) to TRBJ2-6, with 7 bases matching TRBD2. The CDR3 sequence is CASSSGLEVSGANVLTF. The CDR3 DNA reads TGTGCCAGCAGCTCCGGACTAGAAGTCTCTGGGGCCAACGTCCTGACTTTC.